This TCR beta chain was recorded in a study of T-cell memory formation after mild COVID-19. Study observations and caveats: The pre-infection memory compartment contained some responding clones, suggesting cross-reactive memory joined.

TCRdb reanalysed the 5' RACE reads using MiXCR and keeps one entry per CDR3 protein. The table shows about 110,000 distinct CDR3 sequences, with about a sixth occurring only once. V gave up 10 bases and J gave up 4 bases, with 22 bases separating them. This CDR3 has 15 residues. From germline, CDR1 is SGHVS and CDR2 FQNEAQ. As for this clonotype: Its antigen is as yet unknown.

Material for sequencing was PBMCs or a T cell subset sorted from them (not recorded which). V gene TRBV7-8 combines with J gene TRBJ1-2, with D maybe TRBD1 (5 bases). This receptor was taken from an adult woman who had mild COVID-19 (a few samples of this study predate the infection). Cell type and time point are not known. Here the CDR3 reads CATPGRSGDPYGYTF. In DNA form, the CDR3 reads TGTGCCACCCCAGGTCGATCCGGGGACCCCTATGGCTACACCTTC.